The 5 T cell receptor beta chains listed next were all sequenced from one sample in a study of blood T cells in healthy people across ages. Combining a sample-barcoded 5' primer with a J-beta primer mix, a second PCR ran for 7 to 11 cycles. TCRdb recomputed calls from the 5' RACE reads with MiXCR, one row per CDR3 protein. The top ten clones hold around 8% of a sample with fewer than 1.5 million distinct CDR3 sequences, roughly 40% of them seen once. The source material was blood. Receptor source: a woman between 18 and 29 years old in good health.

As concerns this clonotype: The junction differs from germline at one of its ends, possibly a read error. The chain couples TRBV7-7 to TRBJ2-7; D unresolved. The CDR3 has 13 residues. Germline V gives CDR1 SSHAT, CDR2 FNYEAQ (reference sequence). The CDR3 nucleotides are TGTGCTAGCAGCTTAACCCCCGGGTTCGAGCAGTACTTC. Its protein is CASSLTPGFEQYF.

V is TRBV30 and J is TRBJ2-1, with D possibly being TRBD2 (7 bases). The germline CDR1 and CDR2 sequences are GTSNPN and SVGIG (reference sequence). Deletions cut 4 bases from V and 4 bases from J, with 17 bases between. The CDR3 spans 15 residues. CDR3 DNA: TGTGCCTGGACCGGGGGGCCAGTGGAGTACAATGAGCAGTTCTTC. Its translation: CAWTGGPVEYNEQFF.

The table lists this clonotype with many counts. CDR3 sequence: CAISGPGTGDNYGYTF. The CDR3, as DNA: TGTGCCATCAGTGGCCCCGGGACAGGGGATAACTATGGCTACACCTTC. The gene calls are TRBV10-3 and TRBJ1-2, with 10 bases aligning to TRBD1. J gave up 1 base and V 4 bases, and 6 bases lay outside the gene matches. The CDR3 extends over 16 amino acids. Per germline, CDR1 ENHRY and CDR2 SYGVKD.

The J gene is TRBJ2-3, the V gene TRBV10-2; TRBD2 aligns across 12 bases. V shed 4 bases and J 6 bases; nucleotides not matched to a gene: 11. Germline V gene lookup returns CDR1 WSHSY and CDR2 SAAADI. There are 17 residues in the CDR3. The CDR3 is CASSVAMLAGGGDTQYF. The CDR3 coding sequence is TGCGCCAGCAGTGTTGCTATGCTAGCGGGAGGGGGGGATACGCAGTATTTT.

The gene calls are TRBV25-1 and TRBJ2-2; D is ambiguous. Per the germline V gene, CDR1 is MGHDK and CDR2 is SYGVNS. The CDR3 contains 14 residues. With 2 bases removed from V and 3 bases from J, the gap between germline ends came to 7 bases. The CDR3 sequence: CASSEGDYTGELFF. CDR3 sequence (DNA): TGTGCCAGCAGTGAAGGGGATTACACCGGGGAGCTGTTTTTT.